The T cell receptor beta chain under discussion was sequenced for a study of blood T cell repertoires in COVID-19. The CDR3 covers 15 residues. The germline V and J ends were trimmed by 1 base and 2 bases, with 10 bases remaining between them. Germline V gene lookup returns CDR1 SGHKS and CDR2 YYEKEE (reference sequence). Some clones are missing from TCRdb's copy, which holds only in-frame ones; the method was immunoSEQ multiplex PCR. This sample yields hundreds of thousands of clones, of which just under 90% are seen a single time; 11% belongs to the top ten. The origin of this receptor is a woman in her 30s with COVID-19, enrolled during active disease. Sequencing was performed on peripheral blood. The chain links TRBV5-5 to TRBJ1-3; TRBD1 is a possible D gene (6 bases). CDR3 residues: CASSLITGPGNTIYF. CDR3 sequence (DNA): TGTGCCAGCAGCTTGATAACAGGGCCTGGAAACACCATATATTTT.